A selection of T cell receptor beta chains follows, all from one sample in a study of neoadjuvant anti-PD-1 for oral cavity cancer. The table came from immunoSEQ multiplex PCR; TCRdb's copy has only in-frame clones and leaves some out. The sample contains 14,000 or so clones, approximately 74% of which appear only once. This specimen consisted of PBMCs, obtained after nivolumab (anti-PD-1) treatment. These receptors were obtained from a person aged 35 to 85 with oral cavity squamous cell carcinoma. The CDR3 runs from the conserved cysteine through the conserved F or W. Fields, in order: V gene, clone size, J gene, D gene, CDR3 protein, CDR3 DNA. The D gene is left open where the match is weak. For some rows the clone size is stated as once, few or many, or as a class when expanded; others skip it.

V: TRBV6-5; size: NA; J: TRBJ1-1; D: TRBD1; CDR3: CASSLTGGSYEAFF; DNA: TGTGCCAGCAGTTTAACAGGGGGCTCTTATGAAGCTTTCTTT
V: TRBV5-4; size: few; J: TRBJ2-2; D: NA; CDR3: CASSFDSRAELFF; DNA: TGTGCCAGCAGCTTTGACAGCCGGGCGGAGCTGTTTTTT
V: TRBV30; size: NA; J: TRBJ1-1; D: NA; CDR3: CAWSDGRTVAAFF; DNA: TGTGCCTGGAGTGATGGAAGGACGGTCGCAGCTTTCTTT
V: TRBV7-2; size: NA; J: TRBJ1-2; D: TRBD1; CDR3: CASSPTGQASNYGYTF; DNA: TGTGCCAGCAGCCCCACGGGACAGGCTTCCAACTATGGCTACACCTTC
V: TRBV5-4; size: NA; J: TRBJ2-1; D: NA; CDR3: CASTDAKDEQFF; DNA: TGTGCCAGCACCGACGCTAAAGATGAGCAGTTCTTC
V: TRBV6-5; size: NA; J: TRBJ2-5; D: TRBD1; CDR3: CASRPGTGLQETQYF; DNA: TGTGCCAGCAGGCCCGGGACAGGGCTCCAAGAGACCCAGTACTTC
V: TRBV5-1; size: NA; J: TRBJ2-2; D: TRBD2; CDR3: CASSLEGPGGNTGELFF; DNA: TGCGCCAGCAGCTTGGAGGGACCGGGAGGTAACACCGGGGAGCTGTTTTTT
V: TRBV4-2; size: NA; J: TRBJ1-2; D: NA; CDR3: CASSQDFGEPEGYTF; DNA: TGTGCCAGCAGCCAAGATTTTGGGGAACCAGAGGGCTACACCTTC
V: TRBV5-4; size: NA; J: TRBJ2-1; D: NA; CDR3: CASSLGLGWQGGNEQFF; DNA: TGTGCCAGCAGCTTGGGACTAGGATGGCAGGGAGGCAATGAGCAGTTCTTC
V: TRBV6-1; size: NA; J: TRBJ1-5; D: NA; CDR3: CASSEALRTASNQPQHF; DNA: TGTGCCAGCAGTGAAGCGCTCAGGACAGCGAGCAATCAGCCCCAGCATTTT
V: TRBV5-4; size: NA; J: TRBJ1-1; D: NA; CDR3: CASSLEGAGTEAFF; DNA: TGTGCCAGCAGCTTGGAAGGGGCGGGTACTGAAGCTTTCTTT
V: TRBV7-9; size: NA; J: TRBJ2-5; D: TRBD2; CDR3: CASSQNSGIRETQYF; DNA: TGTGCCAGCAGCCAAAATAGCGGGATTCGGGAGACCCAGTACTTC
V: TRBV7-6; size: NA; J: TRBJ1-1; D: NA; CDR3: CASSLMGAGGGTEAFF; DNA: TGTGCCAGCAGCTTAATGGGTGCAGGCGGGGGAACTGAAGCTTTCTTT
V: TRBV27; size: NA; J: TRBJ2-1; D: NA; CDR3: CASSWGNEQFF; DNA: TGTGCCAGCAGTTGGGGTAATGAGCAGTTCTTC
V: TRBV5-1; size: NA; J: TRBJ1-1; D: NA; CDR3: CASSLAKIGGTEAFF; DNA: TGCGCCAGCAGCTTGGCCAAAATCGGAGGCACTGAAGCTTTCTTT
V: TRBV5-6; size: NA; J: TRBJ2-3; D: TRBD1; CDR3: CASQGRGVGQGLTDTQYF; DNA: TGTGCCAGCCAAGGGCGGGGTGTAGGACAGGGGTTAACAGATACGCAGTATTTT
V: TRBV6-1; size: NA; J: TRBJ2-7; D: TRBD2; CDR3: CASSELLTSGAYEQYF; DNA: TGTGCCAGCAGTGAACTGCTGACTAGCGGTGCGTACGAGCAGTACTTC
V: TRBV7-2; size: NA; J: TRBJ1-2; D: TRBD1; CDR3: CASSLQRDRAGYTF; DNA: TGTGCCAGCAGCTTACAACGGGACAGGGCTGGCTACACCTTC
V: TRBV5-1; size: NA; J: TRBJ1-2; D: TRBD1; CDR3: CASSLGTGDGYTF; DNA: TGCGCCAGCAGCTTGGGGACAGGGGATGGCTACACCTTC
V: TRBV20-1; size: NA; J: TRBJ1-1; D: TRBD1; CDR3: CSAGQGTEAFF; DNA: TGCAGTGCTGGACAGGGAACTGAAGCTTTCTTT
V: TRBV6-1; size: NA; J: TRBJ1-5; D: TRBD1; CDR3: CASSEVTGVGNQPQHF; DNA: TGTGCCAGCAGTGAAGTCACAGGGGTAGGGAATCAGCCCCAGCATTTT
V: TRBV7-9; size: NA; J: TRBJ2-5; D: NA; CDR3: CASSFGLQETQYF; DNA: TGTGCCAGCAGCTTTGGACTTCAAGAGACCCAGTACTTC
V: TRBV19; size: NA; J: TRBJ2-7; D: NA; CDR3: CASSQTNSPGLGYEQYF; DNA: TGTGCCAGTAGTCAAACAAATTCACCTGGGTTGGGTTACGAGCAGTACTTC
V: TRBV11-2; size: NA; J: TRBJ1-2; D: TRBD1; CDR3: CASSLAAGTGPLDTF; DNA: TGTGCCAGCAGCTTAGCCGCCGGGACAGGGCCCTTAGACACCTTC
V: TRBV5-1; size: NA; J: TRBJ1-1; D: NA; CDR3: CASSFRLGSSEAFF; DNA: TGCGCCAGCAGCTTTCGACTAGGGAGCTCTGAAGCTTTCTTT
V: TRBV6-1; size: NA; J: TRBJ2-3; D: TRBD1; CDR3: CASSDRGTGGDTQYF; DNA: TGTGCCAGCAGTGATAGAGGGACAGGCGGAGATACGCAGTATTTT
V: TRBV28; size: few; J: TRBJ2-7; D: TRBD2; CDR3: CASSLRNRGGEQYF; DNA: TGTGCCAGCAGTCTACGGAATCGGGGGGGCGAGCAGTACTTC
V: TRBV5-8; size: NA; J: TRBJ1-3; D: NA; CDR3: CASSWGASISGNTIYF; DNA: TGTGCCAGCAGCTGGGGGGCGTCTATTTCTGGAAACACCATATATTTT
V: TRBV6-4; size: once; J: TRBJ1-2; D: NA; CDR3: CASSPGDGYRYTF; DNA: TGTGCCAGCAGTCCGGGGGACGGCTACCGCTACACCTTC